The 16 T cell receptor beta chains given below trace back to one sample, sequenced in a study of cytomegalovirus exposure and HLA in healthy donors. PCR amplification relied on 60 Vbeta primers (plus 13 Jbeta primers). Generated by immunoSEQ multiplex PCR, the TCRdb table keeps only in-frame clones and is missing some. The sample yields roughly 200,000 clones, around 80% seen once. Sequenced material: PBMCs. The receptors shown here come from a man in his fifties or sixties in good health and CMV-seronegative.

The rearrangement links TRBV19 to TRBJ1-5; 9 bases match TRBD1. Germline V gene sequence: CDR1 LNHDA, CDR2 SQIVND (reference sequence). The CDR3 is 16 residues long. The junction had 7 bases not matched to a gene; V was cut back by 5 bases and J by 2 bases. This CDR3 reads CASSPRTGDGNQPQHF. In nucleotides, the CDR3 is TGTGCCAGTAGTCCCCGGACAGGGGATGGCAATCAGCCCCAGCATTTT.

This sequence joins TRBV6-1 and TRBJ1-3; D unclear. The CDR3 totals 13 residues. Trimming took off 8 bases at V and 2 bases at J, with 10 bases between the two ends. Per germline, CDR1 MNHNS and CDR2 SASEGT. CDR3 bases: TGTGCCAGCTGGCTGGGCCCTGGAAACACCATATATTTT. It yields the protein CASWLGPGNTIYF.

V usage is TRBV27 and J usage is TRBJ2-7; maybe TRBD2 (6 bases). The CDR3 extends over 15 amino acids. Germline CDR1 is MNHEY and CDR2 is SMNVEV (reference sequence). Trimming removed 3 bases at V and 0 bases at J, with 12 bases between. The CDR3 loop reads CASSLGGVYSYEQYF. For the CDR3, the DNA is TGTGCCAGCAGTTTGGGCGGGGTTTACTCCTACGAGCAGTACTTC.

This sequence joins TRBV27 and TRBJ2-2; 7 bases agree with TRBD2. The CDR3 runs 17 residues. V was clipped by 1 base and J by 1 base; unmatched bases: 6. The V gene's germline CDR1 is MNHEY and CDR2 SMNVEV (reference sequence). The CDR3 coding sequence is TGTGCCAGCAGTTTATTCCCGGGAGGAGGGAACACCGGGGAGCTGTTTTTT. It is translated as CASSLFPGGGNTGELFF.

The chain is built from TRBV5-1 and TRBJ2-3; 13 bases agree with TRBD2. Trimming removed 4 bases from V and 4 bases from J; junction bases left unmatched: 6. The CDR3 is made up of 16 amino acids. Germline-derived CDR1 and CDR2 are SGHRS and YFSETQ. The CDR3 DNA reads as TGCGCCAGCAGCACCGGACTAGCGGGAGATGCAGATACGCAGTATTTT. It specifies CASSTGLAGDADTQYF.

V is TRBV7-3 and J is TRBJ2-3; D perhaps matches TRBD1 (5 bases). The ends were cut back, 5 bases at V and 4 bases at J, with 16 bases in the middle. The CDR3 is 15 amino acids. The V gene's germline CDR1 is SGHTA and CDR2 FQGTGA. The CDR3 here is CASSLTGAPADTQYF. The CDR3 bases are TGTGCCAGCAGCCTCACTGGGGCCCCAGCAGATACGCAGTATTTT. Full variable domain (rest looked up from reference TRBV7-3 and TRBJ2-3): GAGVSQTPSNKVTEKGKYVELRCDPISGHTALYWYRQSLGQGPEFLIYFQGTGAADDSGLPNDRFFAVRPEGSVSTLKIQRTERGDSAVYLCASSLTGAPADTQYFGPGTRLTVL.

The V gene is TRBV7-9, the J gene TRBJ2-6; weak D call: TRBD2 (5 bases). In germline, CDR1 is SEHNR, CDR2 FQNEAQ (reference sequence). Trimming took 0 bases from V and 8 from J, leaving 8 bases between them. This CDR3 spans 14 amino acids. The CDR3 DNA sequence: TGTGCCAGCAGCTTAGCCGAGGGTTCCAACGTCCTGACTTTC. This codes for CASSLAEGSNVLTF.

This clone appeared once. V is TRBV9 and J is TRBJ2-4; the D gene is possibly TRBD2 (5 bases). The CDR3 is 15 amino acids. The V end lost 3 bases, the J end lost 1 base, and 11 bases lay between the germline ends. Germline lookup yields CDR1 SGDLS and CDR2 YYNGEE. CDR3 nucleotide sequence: TGTGCCAGCAGCGGCGGGCGAACGGCCAAAAACATTCAGTACTTC. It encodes CASSGGRTAKNIQYF.

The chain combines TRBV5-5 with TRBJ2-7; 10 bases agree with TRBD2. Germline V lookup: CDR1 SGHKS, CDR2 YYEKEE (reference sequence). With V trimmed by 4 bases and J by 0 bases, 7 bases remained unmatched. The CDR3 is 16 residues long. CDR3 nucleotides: TGTGCCAGCAGCCCCTGGACTAGCGGTAACTCCTACGAGCAGTACTTC. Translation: CASSPWTSGNSYEQYF.

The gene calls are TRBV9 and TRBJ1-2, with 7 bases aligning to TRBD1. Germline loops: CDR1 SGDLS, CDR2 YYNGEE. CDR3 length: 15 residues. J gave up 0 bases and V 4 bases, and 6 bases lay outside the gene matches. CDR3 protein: CASSMGQRTNYGYTF. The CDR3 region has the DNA TGTGCCAGCAGCATGGGACAGCGAACTAACTATGGCTACACCTTC.

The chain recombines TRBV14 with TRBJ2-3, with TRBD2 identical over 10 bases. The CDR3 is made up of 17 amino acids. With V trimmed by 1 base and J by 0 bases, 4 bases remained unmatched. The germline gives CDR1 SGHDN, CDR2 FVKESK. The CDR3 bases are TGTGCCAGCAGCCAAGCGACTAGCGGGCCTAGCACAGATACGCAGTATTTT. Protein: CASSQATSGPSTDTQYF.

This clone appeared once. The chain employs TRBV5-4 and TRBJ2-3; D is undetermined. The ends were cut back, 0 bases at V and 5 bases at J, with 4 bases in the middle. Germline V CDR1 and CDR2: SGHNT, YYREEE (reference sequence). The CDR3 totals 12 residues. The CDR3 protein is CASSLERDTQYF. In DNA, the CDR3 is TGTGCCAGCAGCTTGGAGCGAGATACGCAGTATTTT.

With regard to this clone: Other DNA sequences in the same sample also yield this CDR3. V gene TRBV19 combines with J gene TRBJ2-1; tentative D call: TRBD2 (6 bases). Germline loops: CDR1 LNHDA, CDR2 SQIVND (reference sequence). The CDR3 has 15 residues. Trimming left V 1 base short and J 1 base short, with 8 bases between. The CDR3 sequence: CASSIGGRSYNEQFF. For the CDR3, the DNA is TGTGCCAGTAGTATAGGTGGGAGGTCCTACAATGAGCAGTTCTTC.

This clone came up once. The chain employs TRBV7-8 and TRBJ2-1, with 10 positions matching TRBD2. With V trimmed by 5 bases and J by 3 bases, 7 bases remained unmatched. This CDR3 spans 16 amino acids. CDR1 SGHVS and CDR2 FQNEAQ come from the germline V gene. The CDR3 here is CASSQTLAGDYNEQFF. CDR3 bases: TGTGCCAGCAGCCAGACTCTAGCGGGAGACTACAATGAGCAGTTCTTC. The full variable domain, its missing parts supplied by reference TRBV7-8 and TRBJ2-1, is GAGVSQSPRYKVAKRGQDVALRCDPISGHVSLFWYQQALGQGPEFLTYFQNEAQLDKSGLPSDRFFAERPEGSVSTLKIQRTQQEDSAVYLCASSQTLAGDYNEQFFGPGTRLTVL.

CDR3 sequence (DNA): TGTGCCAGCAGCCCCACGACAGGGGTGAACACTGAAGCTTTCTTT. Translating gives CASSPTTGVNTEAFF. J is TRBJ1-1 and V is TRBV27; 8 positions agree with TRBD1. Germline trimming cut 6 bases from V and 0 bases from J; bases unmatched to any gene: 6. This CDR3 spans 15 amino acids. Germline CDR1 reads MNHEY; CDR2 reads SMNVEV (reference sequence).

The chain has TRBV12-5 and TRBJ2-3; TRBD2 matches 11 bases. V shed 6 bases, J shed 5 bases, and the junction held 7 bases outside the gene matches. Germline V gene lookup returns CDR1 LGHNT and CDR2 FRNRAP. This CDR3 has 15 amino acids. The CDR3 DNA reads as TGTGCTAGTGGGGGGACTAGCGGATCATTAGATACGCAGTATTTT. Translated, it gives CASGGTSGSLDTQYF.